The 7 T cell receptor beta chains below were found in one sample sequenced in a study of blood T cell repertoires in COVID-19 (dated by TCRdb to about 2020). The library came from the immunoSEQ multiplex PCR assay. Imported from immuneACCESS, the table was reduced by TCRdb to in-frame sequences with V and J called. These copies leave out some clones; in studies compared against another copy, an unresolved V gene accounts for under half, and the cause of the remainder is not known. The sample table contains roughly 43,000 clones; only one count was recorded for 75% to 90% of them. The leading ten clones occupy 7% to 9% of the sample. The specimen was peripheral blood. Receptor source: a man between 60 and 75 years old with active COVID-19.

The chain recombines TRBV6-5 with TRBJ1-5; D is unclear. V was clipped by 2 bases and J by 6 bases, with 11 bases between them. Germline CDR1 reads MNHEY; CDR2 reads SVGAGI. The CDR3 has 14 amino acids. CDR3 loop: CASSYDRSAQPQHF. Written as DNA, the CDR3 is TGTGCCAGCAGTTACGATAGAAGTGCTCAGCCCCAGCATTTT.

The CDR3 spells CASSIRDRETQYF. In DNA form, the CDR3 reads TGTGCCAGTAGTATAAGGGACAGGGAGACCCAGTACTTC. The J gene is TRBJ2-5, the V gene TRBV19; 8 positions match TRBD1. After removal of 2 bases from V and 5 bases from J, the junction contained 1 base not matched to a gene. The CDR3 loop spans 13 amino acids. Germline values: CDR1 LNHDA, CDR2 SQIVND (reference sequence).

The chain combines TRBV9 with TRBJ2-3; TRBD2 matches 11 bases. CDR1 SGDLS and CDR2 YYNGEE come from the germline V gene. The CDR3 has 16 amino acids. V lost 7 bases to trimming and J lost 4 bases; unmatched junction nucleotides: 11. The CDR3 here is CASPIPLAGVADTQYF. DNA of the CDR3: TGTGCCAGCCCCATCCCACTAGCGGGAGTTGCAGATACGCAGTATTTT.

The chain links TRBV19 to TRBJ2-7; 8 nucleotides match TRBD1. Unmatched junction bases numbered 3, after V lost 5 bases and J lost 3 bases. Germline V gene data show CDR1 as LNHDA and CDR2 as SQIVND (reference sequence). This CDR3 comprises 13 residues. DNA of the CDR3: TGTGCCAGTAGTTCGGGACAGGTCTACGAGCAGTACTTC. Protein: CASSSGQVYEQYF.

In DNA form, the CDR3 reads TGCGCCAGCAGCTTGGCGCAGGGAAATGGCTACACCTTC. Its protein product is CASSLAQGNGYTF. This rearrangement joins TRBV5-1 to TRBJ1-2; D may be TRBD1 (5 bases). The ends were cut back, 0 bases at V and 6 bases at J, with 9 bases in the middle. This CDR3 region has 13 residues. Germline CDR1 SGHRS, CDR2 YFSETQ.

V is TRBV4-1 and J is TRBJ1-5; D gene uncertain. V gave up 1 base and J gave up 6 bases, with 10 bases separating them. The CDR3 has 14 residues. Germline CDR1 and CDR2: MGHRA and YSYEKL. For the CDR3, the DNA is TGCGCCAGCAGCCAAGTCGGGGTTGGTCAGCCCCAGCATTTT. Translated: CASSQVGVGQPQHF.

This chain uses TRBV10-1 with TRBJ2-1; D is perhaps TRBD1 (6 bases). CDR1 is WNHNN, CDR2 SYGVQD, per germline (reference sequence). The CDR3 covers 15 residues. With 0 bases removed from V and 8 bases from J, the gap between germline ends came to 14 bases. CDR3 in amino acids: CASSESGAPADEQFF. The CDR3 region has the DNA TGCGCCAGCAGTGAGTCGGGGGCCCCGGCCGATGAGCAGTTCTTC.